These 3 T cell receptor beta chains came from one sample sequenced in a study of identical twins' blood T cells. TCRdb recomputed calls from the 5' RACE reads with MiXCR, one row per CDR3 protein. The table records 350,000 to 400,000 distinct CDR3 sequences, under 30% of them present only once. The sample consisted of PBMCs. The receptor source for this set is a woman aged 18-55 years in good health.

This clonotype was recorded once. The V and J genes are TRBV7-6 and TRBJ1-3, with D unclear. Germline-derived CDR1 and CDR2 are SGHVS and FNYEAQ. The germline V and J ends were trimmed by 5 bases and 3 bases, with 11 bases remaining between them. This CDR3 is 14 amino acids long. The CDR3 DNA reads TGTGCCAGCAGCCTCATGGGGTTTGGAAACACCATATATTTT. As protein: CASSLMGFGNTIYF.

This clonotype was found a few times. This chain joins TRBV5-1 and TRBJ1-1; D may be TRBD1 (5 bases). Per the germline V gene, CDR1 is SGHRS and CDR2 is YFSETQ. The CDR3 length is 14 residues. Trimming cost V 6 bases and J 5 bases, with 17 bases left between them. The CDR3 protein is CASNPQGAWTEAFF. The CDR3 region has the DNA TGCGCCAGCAACCCCCAAGGGGCTTGGACTGAAGCTTTCTTT.

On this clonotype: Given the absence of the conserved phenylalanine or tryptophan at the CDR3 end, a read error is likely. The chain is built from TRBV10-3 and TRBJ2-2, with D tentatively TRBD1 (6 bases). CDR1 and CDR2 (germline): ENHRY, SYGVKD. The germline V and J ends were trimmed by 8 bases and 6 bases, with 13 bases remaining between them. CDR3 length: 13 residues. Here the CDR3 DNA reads TGTGCCATCTGTGGGGGCGGTCCCGGGGAGCTGTTTTCT. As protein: CAICGGGPGELFS.